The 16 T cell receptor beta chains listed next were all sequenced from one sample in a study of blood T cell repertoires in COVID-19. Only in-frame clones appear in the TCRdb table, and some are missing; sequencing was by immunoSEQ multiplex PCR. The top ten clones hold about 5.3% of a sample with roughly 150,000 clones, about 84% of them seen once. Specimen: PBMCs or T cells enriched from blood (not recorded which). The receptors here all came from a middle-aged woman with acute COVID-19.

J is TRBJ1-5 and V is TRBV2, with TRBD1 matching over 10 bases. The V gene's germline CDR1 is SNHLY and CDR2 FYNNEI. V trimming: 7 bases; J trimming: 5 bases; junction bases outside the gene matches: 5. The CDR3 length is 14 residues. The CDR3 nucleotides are TGTGCCAGCACGGGACAGGGGCTTGATCAGCCCCAGCATTTT. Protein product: CASTGQGLDQPQHF.

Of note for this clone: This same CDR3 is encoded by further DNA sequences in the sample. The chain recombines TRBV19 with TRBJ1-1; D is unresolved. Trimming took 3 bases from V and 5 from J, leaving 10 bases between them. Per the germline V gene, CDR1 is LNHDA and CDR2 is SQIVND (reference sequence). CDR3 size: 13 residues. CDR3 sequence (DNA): TGTGCCAGTAGTATTGGAGGTGGGACTGAAGCTTTCTTT. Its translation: CASSIGGGTEAFF.

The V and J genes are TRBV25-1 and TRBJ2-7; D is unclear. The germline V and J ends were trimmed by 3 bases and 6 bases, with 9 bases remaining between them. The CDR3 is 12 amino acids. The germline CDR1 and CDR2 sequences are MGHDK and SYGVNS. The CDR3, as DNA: TGTGCCAGCAGTGACAGGAACAGCGAGCAGTACTTC. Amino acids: CASSDRNSEQYF.

The CDR3 DNA is TGTGCCACCAGTGAGGGACATTACTCTGGGGCCAACGTCCTGACTTTC. This translates into CATSEGHYSGANVLTF. The genes are TRBV24-1 and TRBJ2-6, with D tentatively TRBD1 (6 bases). The ends were cut back, 4 bases at V and 0 bases at J, with 9 bases in the middle. The CDR3 consists of 16 residues. Germline lookup yields CDR1 KGHDR and CDR2 SFDVKD.

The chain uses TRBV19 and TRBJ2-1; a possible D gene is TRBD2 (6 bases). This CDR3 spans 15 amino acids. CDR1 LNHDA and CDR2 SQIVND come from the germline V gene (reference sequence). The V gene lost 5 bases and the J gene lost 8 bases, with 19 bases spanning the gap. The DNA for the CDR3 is TGTGCCAGTAGTCCAGAGACTAGGCTTGGCGATGAGCAGTTCTTC. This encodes CASSPETRLGDEQFF.

The CDR3 loop reads CASNVLRGGEAFF. CDR3 bases: TGTGCCAGCAATGTGTTGCGGGGGGGGGAAGCTTTCTTT. This sequence joins TRBV2 and TRBJ1-1; possibly TRBD1 for D (5 bases). V was shortened by 7 bases and J by 8 bases, with 17 bases between the two germline ends. Germline values: CDR1 SNHLY, CDR2 FYNNEI. This CDR3 is built from 13 residues. Drawing the rest from reference TRBV2 and TRBJ1-1, the complete variable domain is EPEVTQTPSHQVTQMGQEVILRCVPISNHLYFYWYRQILGQKVEFLVSFYNNEISEKSEIFDDQFSVERPDGSNFTLKIRSTKLEDSAMYFCASNVLRGGEAFFGQGTRLTVV.

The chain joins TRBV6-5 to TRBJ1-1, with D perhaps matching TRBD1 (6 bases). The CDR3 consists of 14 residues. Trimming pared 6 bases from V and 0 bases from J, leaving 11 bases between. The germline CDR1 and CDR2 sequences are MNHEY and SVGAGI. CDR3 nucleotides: TGTGCCAGCAGGAGGGAGGGGGTGAACACTGAAGCTTTCTTT. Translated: CASRREGVNTEAFF.

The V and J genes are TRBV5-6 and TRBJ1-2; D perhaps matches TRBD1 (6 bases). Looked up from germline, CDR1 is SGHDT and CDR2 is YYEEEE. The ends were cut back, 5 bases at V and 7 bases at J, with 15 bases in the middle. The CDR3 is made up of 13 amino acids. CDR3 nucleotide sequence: TGTGCCAGCAGTGCGCACAGGGACGGTGGCTACACCTTC. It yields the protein CASSAHRDGGYTF.

CDR3 sequence: CASSKQGLAGGPQFF. CDR3 nucleotide sequence: TGTGCCAGCAGCAAACAGGGACTAGCGGGAGGACCACAGTTCTTC. V gene TRBV7-2 combines with J gene TRBJ2-1; 15 bases fit TRBD2. Germline trimming cut 5 bases from V and 13 bases from J; bases unmatched to any gene: 9. Per the germline V gene, CDR1 is SGHTA and CDR2 is FQGNSA. The CDR3 spans 15 residues.

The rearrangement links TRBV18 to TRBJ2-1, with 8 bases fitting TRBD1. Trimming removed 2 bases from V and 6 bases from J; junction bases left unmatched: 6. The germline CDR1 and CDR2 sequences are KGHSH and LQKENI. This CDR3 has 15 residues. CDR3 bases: TGTGCCAGCTCACCAGACAGGGGAGGTAGCAATGAGCAGTTCTTC. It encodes CASSPDRGGSNEQFF.

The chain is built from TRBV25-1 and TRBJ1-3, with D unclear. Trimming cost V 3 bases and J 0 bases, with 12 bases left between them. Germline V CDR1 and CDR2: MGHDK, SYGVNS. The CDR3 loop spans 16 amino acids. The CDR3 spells CASSDGSPTSGNTIYF. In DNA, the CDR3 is TGTGCCAGCAGTGATGGTAGCCCGACCTCTGGAAACACCATATATTTT.

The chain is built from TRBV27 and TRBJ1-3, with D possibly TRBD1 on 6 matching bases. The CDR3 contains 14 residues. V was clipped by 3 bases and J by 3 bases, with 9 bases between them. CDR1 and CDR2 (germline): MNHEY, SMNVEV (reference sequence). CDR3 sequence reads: CASSFSDSGNTIYF. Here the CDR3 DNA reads TGTGCCAGCAGTTTCTCGGACAGTGGAAACACCATATATTTT.

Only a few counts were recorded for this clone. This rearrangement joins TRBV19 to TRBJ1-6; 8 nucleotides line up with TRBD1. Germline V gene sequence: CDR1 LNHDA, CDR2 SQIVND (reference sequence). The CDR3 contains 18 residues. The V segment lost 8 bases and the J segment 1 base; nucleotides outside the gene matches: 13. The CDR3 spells CASGRSDRGWSYNSPLHF. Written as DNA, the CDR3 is TGTGCCAGTGGAAGATCCGACAGGGGCTGGTCCTATAATTCACCCCTCCACTTT.

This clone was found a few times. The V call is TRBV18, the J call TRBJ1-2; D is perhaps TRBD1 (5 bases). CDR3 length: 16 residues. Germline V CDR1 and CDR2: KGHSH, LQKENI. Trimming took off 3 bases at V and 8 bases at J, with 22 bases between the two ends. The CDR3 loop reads CASSPEAPGRVEGYTF. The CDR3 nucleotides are TGTGCCAGCTCACCTGAAGCTCCAGGGAGGGTAGAAGGCTACACCTTC.

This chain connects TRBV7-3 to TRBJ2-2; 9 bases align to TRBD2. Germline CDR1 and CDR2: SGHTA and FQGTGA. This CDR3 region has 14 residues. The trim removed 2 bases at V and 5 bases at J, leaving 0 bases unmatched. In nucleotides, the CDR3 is TGTGCCAGCAGCTTAGCGGGAGGGACCGGGGAGCTGTTTTTT. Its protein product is CASSLAGGTGELFF.

CDR3 residues: CASSLRTGGSTEAFF. The CDR3 DNA reads as TGTGCCAGCAGTTTAAGGACAGGGGGAAGCACTGAAGCTTTCTTT. The V call is TRBV27, the J call TRBJ1-1; the match to TRBD1 covers 10 bases. Per the germline V gene, CDR1 is MNHEY and CDR2 is SMNVEV (reference sequence). CDR3 length: 15 residues. The V and J ends lost 2 bases and 4 bases, in that order; junction bases with no gene match: 4.